This T cell receptor beta chain was obtained from a study of technical replicates of blood from a few donors listed by TCRdb under 2017. From the germline V gene (reference sequence), CDR1 is MNHEY and CDR2 is SMNVEV. The V end loses 4 bases and the J end loses 9 bases, and a stretch of 16 bases separates them. From the cysteine through the phenylalanine, the CDR3 covers 13 amino acids. Here the CDR3 DNA is all that survives: 39 bases in frame from base 1. On this clone itself: There is no known antigen for this receptor. It has no much larger one-base neighbor in the sample; base qualities were not kept.

The protocol used for the library was the immunoSEQ multiplex PCR assay. The immuneACCESS repertoire file appears here via TCRdb, limited to in-frame rearrangements. These files lack a portion of the clones; in checked studies, under half of the deficit traces to unresolved V genes, and the cause of the others is not known. This sample is represented by about 76,000 clones; 70% to 90% of them were singletons. The ten largest clones add up to 4.8% of the sample. The chain couples TRBV27 to TRBJ2-7; the D gene remains uncertain. This receptor was identified in a human donor in good health. Some clones in this sample may be carry-over from other donors' samples. The sequenced sample consisted of PBMCs. The CDR3 reads as follows: CASSYSSGARQYF. The DNA reads as follows: TGTGCCAGCAGTTACTCCAGTGGAGCAAGGCAGTACTTC.